These 32 T cell receptor beta chains came from one sample sequenced in a study of T cells in localized non-small cell lung cancer. This table comes from immunoSEQ multiplex PCR, and its TCRdb copy is limited to in-frame clones, with some not included. The data contain some 30,000 clones, approximately 91% of them singletons. This material consisted of PBMCs, taken before any cancer treatment. The source of these receptors is a man aged 40 to 75 with stage II lung adenocarcinoma.

As to this clone: Distinct nucleotide sequences in the sample also encode this CDR3. J is TRBJ2-5 and V is TRBV5-1, with 11 nucleotides matching TRBD1. V dropped 2 bases and J dropped 5; count of bases not matched to a gene: 5. Germline V gene sequence: CDR1 SGHRS, CDR2 YFSETQ. The CDR3 runs to 15 residues. CDR3 in amino acids: CASSFGGTGGETQYF. The CDR3 DNA sequence: TGCGCCAGCAGCTTTGGCGGGACAGGGGGTGAGACCCAGTACTTC.

The CDR3 is CASSFYLGGSGRTNEQFF. The CDR3, as DNA: TGTGCCAGCAGTTTTTATTTGGGAGGTAGCGGGAGAACGAATGAGCAGTTCTTC. The rearrangement links TRBV28 to TRBJ2-1; the match to TRBD2 covers 9 bases. Germline V gene sequence: CDR1 MDHEN, CDR2 SYDVKM. V lost 3 bases, J lost 7 bases, and 16 bases stayed unmatched. The CDR3 is 18 residues long. Together with reference TRBV28 and TRBJ2-1, the CDR3 gives the full variable domain: DVKVTQSSRYLVKRTGEKVFLECVQDMDHENMFWYRQDPGLGLRLIYFSYDVKMKEKGDIPEGYSVSREKKERFSLILESASTNQTSMYLCASSFYLGGSGRTNEQFFGPGTRLTVL.

The rearrangement uses TRBV5-1 and TRBJ2-1; D remains ambiguous. The V end lost 4 bases, the J end lost 7 bases, and 9 bases lay between the germline ends. The germline V gene has CDR1 SGHRS and CDR2 YFSETQ. The CDR3 contains 12 residues. The CDR3 region is CASSPALNEQFF. The CDR3 DNA reads as TGCGCCAGCAGCCCTGCCTTGAATGAGCAGTTCTTC.

The chain joins TRBV14 to TRBJ2-5; D may be TRBD2 (6 bases). Germline V gene sequence: CDR1 SGHDN, CDR2 FVKESK. The CDR3 has 15 amino acids. Trimming removed 3 bases from V and 0 bases from J, with 11 bases in between. DNA of the CDR3: TGTGCCAGCAGCCATGCTGGGGACTACCAAGAGACCCAGTACTTC. This gives the protein CASSHAGDYQETQYF.

The chain combines TRBV6-1 with TRBJ2-2; D perhaps matches TRBD2 (6 bases). CDR3 length: 15 residues. Between the trimmed V and J ends, which lost 6 bases and 6 bases, there was a span of 17 bases. Germline lookup yields CDR1 MNHNS and CDR2 SASEGT. CDR3 nucleotide sequence: TGTGCCAGCAGCGGGGCAGGAGGGGCCGCCGGGGAGCTGTTTTTT. This translates into CASSGAGGAAGELFF.

The rearrangement uses TRBV5-1 and TRBJ2-5; D call uncertain. This CDR3 is built from 13 residues. The germline V gene has CDR1 SGHRS and CDR2 YFSETQ. V dropped 0 bases and J dropped 5 bases, with 8 bases sitting between them. CDR3 protein: CASSLDKQETQYF. CDR3 in DNA: TGCGCCAGCAGCTTGGATAAACAGGAGACCCAGTACTTC.

The chain links TRBV4-1 to TRBJ2-3; unclear D gene. Trimming took off 1 base at V and 10 bases at J, with 9 bases between the two ends. This CDR3 has 12 amino acids. The germline gives CDR1 MGHRA, CDR2 YSYEKL. CDR3 coding DNA: TGCGCCAGCAGCCAAGGACTGGCGGCGCAGTATTTT. Translation: CASSQGLAAQYF.

This chain connects TRBV27 to TRBJ2-5, with 7 bases fitting TRBD2. The CDR3 covers 15 residues. The V segment lost 4 bases and the J segment 0 bases; nucleotides outside the gene matches: 5. Per germline, CDR1 MNHEY and CDR2 SMNVEV (reference sequence). CDR3 DNA: TGTGCCAGCAGTTCGAGTAGCGGGCACCAAGAGACCCAGTACTTC. This gives the protein CASSSSSGHQETQYF.

The rearrangement links TRBV5-1 to TRBJ2-6; 8 bases are shared with TRBD1. The V gene end was trimmed by 0 bases and the J gene end by 4 bases; junction bases not matched to a gene: 9. Germline V lookup: CDR1 SGHRS, CDR2 YFSETQ. CDR3 length: 18 amino acids. CDR3 coding DNA: TGCGCCAGCAGCTTGGAGGCGACAGGGGTTCCCGGGGCCAACGTCCTGACTTTC. This gives the protein CASSLEATGVPGANVLTF.

The rearrangement joins TRBV5-1 to TRBJ1-1; D might be TRBD1 (6 bases). Germline CDR1 SGHRS, CDR2 YFSETQ. The ends were cut back, 4 bases at V and 3 bases at J, with 19 bases in the middle. The CDR3 runs to 16 residues. The CDR3 reads CASSIGTHTRDTEAFF. CDR3 in DNA: TGCGCCAGCAGCATAGGGACACACACGAGGGACACTGAAGCTTTCTTT.

V gene TRBV10-2 combines with J gene TRBJ1-1, with 9 bases identical to TRBD1. After removal of 6 bases from V and 4 bases from J, the junction contained 6 bases not matched to a gene. The germline CDR1 and CDR2 sequences are WSHSY and SAAADI. There are 14 residues in the CDR3. The CDR3 is CASSLQGALTEAFF. CDR3 coding DNA: TGCGCCAGCAGCCTACAGGGGGCACTCACTGAAGCTTTCTTT.

The gene calls are TRBV9 and TRBJ1-1; 9 bases agree with TRBD1. V lost 2 bases and J lost 4; bases outside the gene matches: 6. Looked up from germline, CDR1 is SGDLS and CDR2 is YYNGEE. The CDR3 is made up of 15 amino acids. The DNA of the CDR3 is TGTGCCAGCAGCGTGGGGACAGGGTCGGGCACTGAAGCTTTCTTT. Translation: CASSVGTGSGTEAFF.

The V and J genes are TRBV11-2 and TRBJ2-7; 7 positions match TRBD1. Trimming at V came to 6 bases and at J to 2 bases, leaving 7 bases not matched to a gene. The CDR3 loop spans 14 amino acids. Germline V lookup: CDR1 SGHAT, CDR2 FQNNGV. CDR3 sequence reads: CASRYRGQTYEQYF. In nucleotides, the CDR3 is TGTGCCAGCAGATACAGGGGTCAAACCTACGAGCAGTACTTC.

V and J are TRBV27 and TRBJ2-7; TRBD1 might be the D (6 bases). V was shortened by 2 bases and J by 7 bases, with 12 bases between the two germline ends. Germline V lookup: CDR1 MNHEY, CDR2 SMNVEV (reference sequence). The CDR3 extends over 13 amino acids. The CDR3 sequence is CASSLSRGLEQYF. The CDR3 DNA sequence: TGTGCCAGCAGTTTAAGTAGGGGGTTAGAGCAGTACTTC.

The genes are TRBV11-3 and TRBJ1-1; possible D gene TRBD1, 5 bases. This CDR3 is built from 18 residues. V lost 0 bases and J lost 4, with 21 bases in between. Germline V gives CDR1 SGHNT, CDR2 YENEEA. The CDR3 DNA is TGTGCCAGCAGCTTAGATCTGGTCCAGGGCCTCGCGGGCACTGAAGCTTTCTTT. It is translated as CASSLDLVQGLAGTEAFF.

The chain recombines TRBV19 with TRBJ1-2; D is possibly TRBD1 (6 bases). Trimming cost V 7 bases and J 4 bases, with 13 bases left between them. Germline lookup yields CDR1 LNHDA and CDR2 SQIVND (reference sequence). This CDR3 region has 13 residues. CDR3 coding DNA: TGTGCCAGTATGGGGACAAGGGGCTATGGCTACACCTTC. It codes for CASMGTRGYGYTF.

The chain employs TRBV10-1 and TRBJ2-3, with unresolved D. Trimming shortened V by 3 bases and J by 2 bases, and 6 bases separated the two germline ends. CDR3 length equals 13 residues. The germline V gene encodes CDR1 WNHNN and CDR2 SYGVQD (reference sequence). The CDR3 DNA follows: TGCGCCAGCAGTGACTCGTACACAGATACGCAGTATTTT. Translating gives CASSDSYTDTQYF.

V is TRBV7-6 and J is TRBJ2-1, with 7 bases that match TRBD1. The trim removed 2 bases at V and 9 bases at J, leaving 1 base unmatched. The CDR3 loop spans 12 amino acids. CDR1 and CDR2 from the germline V gene are SGHVS and FNYEAQ. CDR3 nucleotides: TGTGCCAGCAGCTTACACAGGGGTGAGCAGTTCTTC. This sequence encodes CASSLHRGEQFF.

The V call is TRBV19, the J call TRBJ2-2; TRBD1 matches 7 bases. CDR1 and CDR2 from the germline V gene are LNHDA and SQIVND (reference sequence). The CDR3 is 15 residues long. V trimming: 1 base; J trimming: 4 bases; junction bases outside the gene matches: 3. The CDR3 sequence: CASSIGQGSTGELFF. The DNA of the CDR3 is TGTGCCAGTAGTATAGGACAGGGTAGCACCGGGGAGCTGTTTTTT.

This chain joins TRBV6-1 and TRBJ2-5; 8 bases are shared with TRBD2. Per germline, CDR1 MNHNS and CDR2 SASEGT. Trimming took 2 bases from V and 1 from J; bases not matched to a gene: 6. The CDR3 covers 16 residues. CDR3 bases: TGTGCCAGCAGTGAACAGGGCGGGAGGCCCCAAGAGACCCAGTACTTC. It is translated as CASSEQGGRPQETQYF.

This clone showed up just a few times. V is TRBV2 and J is TRBJ2-3, with D possibly TRBD1 on 5 matching bases. Per germline, CDR1 SNHLY and CDR2 FYNNEI. V lost 0 bases and J 0 bases, leaving 10 bases between the germline ends. The CDR3 totals 16 residues. CDR3 sequence (DNA): TGTGCCAGCAGTGAAGCAACAGGACCGAGCACAGATACGCAGTATTTT. Protein product: CASSEATGPSTDTQYF.

J is TRBJ1-5 and V is TRBV2; D not certain. CDR1 SNHLY and CDR2 FYNNEI come from the germline V gene. Trimming left V 6 bases short and J 5 bases short, with 11 bases between. The CDR3 sequence is 13 residues long. Here the CDR3 DNA reads TGTGCCAGCAGCAATACAGACGATCAGCCCCAGCATTTT. It encodes CASSNTDDQPQHF.

The chain employs TRBV5-6 and TRBJ2-3, with 9 bases matching TRBD2. V lost 0 bases to trimming and J lost 5 bases; unmatched junction nucleotides: 10. From germline, CDR1 is SGHDT and CDR2 YYEEEE. CDR3 length equals 17 residues. CDR3 residues: CASSLVLLSGSKDTQYF. The CDR3 coding sequence is TGTGCCAGCAGCTTGGTCCTTCTTAGCGGGAGTAAAGATACGCAGTATTTT. The full variable domain, its missing parts supplied by reference TRBV5-6 and TRBJ2-3, is DAGVTQSPTHLIKTRGQQVTLRCSPKSGHDTVSWYQQALGQGPQFIFQYYEEEERQRGNFPDRFSGHQFPNYSSELNVNALLLGDSALYLCASSLVLLSGSKDTQYFGPGTRLTVL.

This clone was detected a few times. V and J are TRBV28 and TRBJ2-5; TRBD1 matches at 7 bases. The CDR3 is 13 amino acids. V shed 5 bases, J shed 5 bases, and the junction held 5 bases outside the gene matches. Germline CDR1 is MDHEN and CDR2 is SYDVKM. The CDR3 protein is CASSASQGETQYF. The CDR3 DNA follows: TGTGCCAGCAGTGCCTCACAGGGGGAGACCCAGTACTTC.

The rearrangement joins TRBV7-8 to TRBJ2-1, with 9 bases fitting TRBD2. After removal of 2 bases from V and 0 bases from J, the junction contained 8 bases not matched to a gene. The germline CDR1 and CDR2 sequences are SGHVS and FQNEAQ. The CDR3 extends over 18 amino acids. This CDR3 is CASSLSWGSGSSYNEQFF. In nucleotides, the CDR3 is TGTGCCAGCAGCTTAAGCTGGGGTAGCGGGAGCTCCTACAATGAGCAGTTCTTC.

In its sample, this clone was seen once. The V and J genes are TRBV10-2 and TRBJ1-3, with D unresolved. V dropped 2 bases and J dropped 4 bases, with 9 bases sitting between them. The CDR3 contains 14 residues. Germline loops: CDR1 WSHSY, CDR2 SAAADI. CDR3 sequence (DNA): TGCGCCAGCAGTGAGGAAAGGGTCGGAAACACCATATATTTT. It yields the protein CASSEERVGNTIYF.

This clone is a singleton in its sample. This chain uses TRBV15 with TRBJ1-2; D unresolved. The germline V gene encodes CDR1 LNHNV and CDR2 YYDKDF (reference sequence). Trimming shortened V by 1 base and J by 8 bases, and 8 bases separated the two germline ends. The CDR3 loop spans 12 amino acids. CDR3 protein: CATSRVDGGYTF. As DNA, the CDR3 is TGTGCCACCAGCAGAGTGGACGGAGGCTACACCTTC.

This clone showed up just once. The chain combines TRBV28 with TRBJ2-7; 10 nucleotides line up with TRBD2. Losses at the gene ends were 2 bases for V and 6 bases for J; bases not matched to a gene: 10. Per the germline V gene, CDR1 is MDHEN and CDR2 is SYDVKM. The CDR3 covers 16 residues. The DNA of the CDR3 is TGTGCCAGCAGTTTAGCCGGGACTAGCGATGTAGGCGAGCAGTACTTC. Translating it yields CASSLAGTSDVGEQYF.

This chain links TRBV7-9 with TRBJ1-2, with 12 bases that match TRBD1. Germline CDR1 is SEHNR and CDR2 is FQNEAQ (reference sequence). The J segment lost 4 bases and the V segment lost 5 bases, leaving 5 bases of the junction unmatched. The CDR3 is made up of 15 amino acids. CDR3 coding DNA: TGTGCCAGCAGCCCGGGGACAGGGGGCTTCTATGGCTACACCTTC. Translating it yields CASSPGTGGFYGYTF.

The chain couples TRBV7-3 to TRBJ2-3; D is undetermined. Per the germline V gene, CDR1 is SGHTA and CDR2 is FQGTGA. This CDR3 has 14 residues. V shed 5 bases and J shed 3 bases, with 12 bases lying between them. CDR3 sequence reads: CASSPQPRTDTQYF. CDR3 nucleotides: TGTGCCAGCAGCCCTCAGCCGAGAACAGATACGCAGTATTTT.

The V call is TRBV7-2, the J call TRBJ2-7, with D tentatively TRBD2 (6 bases). Trimming pared 1 base from V and 4 bases from J, leaving 11 bases between. The CDR3 contains 14 residues. Germline V lookup: CDR1 SGHTA, CDR2 FQGNSA. CDR3 sequence (DNA): TGTGCCAGCAGCTTAGTAGAGGGGAGGTACGAGCAGTACTTC. It is translated as CASSLVEGRYEQYF.

The chain joins TRBV12-5 to TRBJ2-3, with D possibly being TRBD1 (6 bases). Trimming removed 5 bases from V and 2 bases from J, with 11 bases in between. The CDR3 runs to 14 residues. From germline, CDR1 is LGHNT and CDR2 FRNRAP. The CDR3 bases are TGTGCTAGTGGTCCCGGACAGCCCACAGATACGCAGTATTTT. Amino acids: CASGPGQPTDTQYF.